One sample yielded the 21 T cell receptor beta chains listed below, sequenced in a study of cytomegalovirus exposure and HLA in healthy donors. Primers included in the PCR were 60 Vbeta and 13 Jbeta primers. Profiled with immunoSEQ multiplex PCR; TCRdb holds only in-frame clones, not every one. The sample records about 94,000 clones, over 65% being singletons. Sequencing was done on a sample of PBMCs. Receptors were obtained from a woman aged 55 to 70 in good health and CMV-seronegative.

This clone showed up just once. The DNA of the CDR3 is TGTGCCAGCAGGACGGGACAGAGGGCTTCACCCCTCCACTTT. Translated: CASRTGQRASPLHF. The chain employs TRBV27 and TRBJ1-6; the match to TRBD1 covers 7 bases. Germline V gives CDR1 MNHEY, CDR2 SMNVEV (reference sequence). The V gene end was trimmed by 6 bases and the J gene end by 9 bases; junction bases not matched to a gene: 8. The CDR3 is made up of 14 amino acids.

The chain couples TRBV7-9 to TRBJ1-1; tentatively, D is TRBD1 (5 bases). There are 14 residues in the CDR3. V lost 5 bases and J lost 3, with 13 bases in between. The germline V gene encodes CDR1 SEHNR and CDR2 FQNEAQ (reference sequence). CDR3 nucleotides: TGTGCCAGCAGCCGAGGCAGGGCCCACACTGAAGCTTTCTTT. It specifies CASSRGRAHTEAFF. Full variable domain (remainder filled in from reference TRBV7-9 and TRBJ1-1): DTGVSQNPRHKITKRGQNVTFRCDPISEHNRLYWYRQTLGQGPEFLTYFQNEAQLEKSRLLSDRFSAERPKGSFSTLEIQRTEQGDSAMYLCASSRGRAHTEAFFGQGTRLTVV.

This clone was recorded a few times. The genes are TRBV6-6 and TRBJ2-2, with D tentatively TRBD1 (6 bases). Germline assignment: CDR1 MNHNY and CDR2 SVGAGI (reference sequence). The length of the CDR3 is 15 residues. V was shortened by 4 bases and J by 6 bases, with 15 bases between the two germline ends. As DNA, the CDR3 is TGTGCCAGCAGTTCCAACACACAGGGTGCCGGGGAGCTGTTTTTT. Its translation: CASSSNTQGAGELFF.

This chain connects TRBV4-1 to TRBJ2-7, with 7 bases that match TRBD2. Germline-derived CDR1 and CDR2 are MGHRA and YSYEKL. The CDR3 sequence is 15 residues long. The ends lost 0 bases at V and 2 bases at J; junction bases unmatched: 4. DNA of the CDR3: TGCGCCAGCAGCCAAGAAGCGGGGAAGACCTACGAGCAGTACTTC. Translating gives CASSQEAGKTYEQYF.

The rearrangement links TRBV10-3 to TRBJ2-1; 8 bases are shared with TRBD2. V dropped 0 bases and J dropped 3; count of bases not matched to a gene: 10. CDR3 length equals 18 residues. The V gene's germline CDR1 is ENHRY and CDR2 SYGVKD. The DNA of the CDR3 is TGTGCCATCAGTGAGTCCCTACTAGCGGACACCCTCTACAATGAGCAGTTCTTC. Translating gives CAISESLLADTLYNEQFF.

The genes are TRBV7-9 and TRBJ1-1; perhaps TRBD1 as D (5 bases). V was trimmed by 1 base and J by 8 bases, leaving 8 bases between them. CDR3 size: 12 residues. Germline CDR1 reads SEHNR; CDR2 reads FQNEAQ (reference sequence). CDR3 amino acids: CASSLEEGEAFF. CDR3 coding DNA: TGTGCCAGCAGCTTAGAGGAGGGGGAAGCTTTCTTT.

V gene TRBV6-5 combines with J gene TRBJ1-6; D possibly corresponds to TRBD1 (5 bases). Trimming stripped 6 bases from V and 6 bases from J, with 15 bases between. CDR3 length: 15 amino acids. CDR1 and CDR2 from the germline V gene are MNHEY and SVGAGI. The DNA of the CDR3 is TGTGCCAGCAGGGTGGTCTCAGGGATTAATTCACCCCTCCACTTT. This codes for CASRVVSGINSPLHF.

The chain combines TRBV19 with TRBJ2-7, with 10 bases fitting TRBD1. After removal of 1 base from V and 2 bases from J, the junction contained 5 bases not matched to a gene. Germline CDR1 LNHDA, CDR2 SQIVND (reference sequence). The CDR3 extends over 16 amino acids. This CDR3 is CASSIGPGQGTYEQYF. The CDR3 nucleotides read TGTGCCAGTAGTATAGGGCCGGGACAGGGGACCTACGAGCAGTACTTC. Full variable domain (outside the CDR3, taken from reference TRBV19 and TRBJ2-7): DGGITQSPKYLFRKEGQNVTLSCEQNLNHDAMYWYRQDPGQGLRLIYYSQIVNDFQKGDIAEGYSVSREKKESFPLTVTSAQKNPTAFYLCASSIGPGQGTYEQYFGPGTRLTVT.

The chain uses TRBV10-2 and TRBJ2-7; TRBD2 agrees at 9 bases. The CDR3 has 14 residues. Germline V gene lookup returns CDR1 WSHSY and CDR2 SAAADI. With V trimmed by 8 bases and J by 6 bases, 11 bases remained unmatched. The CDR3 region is CASQAGGGAGEQYF. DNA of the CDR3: TGCGCCAGCCAGGCGGGCGGGGGGGCCGGCGAGCAGTACTTC.

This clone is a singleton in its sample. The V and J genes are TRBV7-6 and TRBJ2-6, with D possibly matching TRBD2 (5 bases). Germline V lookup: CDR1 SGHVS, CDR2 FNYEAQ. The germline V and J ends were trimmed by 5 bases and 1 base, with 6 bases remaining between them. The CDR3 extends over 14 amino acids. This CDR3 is CASSGGSGANVLTF. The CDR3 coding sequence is TGTGCCAGCAGCGGAGGTTCTGGGGCCAACGTCCTGACTTTC.

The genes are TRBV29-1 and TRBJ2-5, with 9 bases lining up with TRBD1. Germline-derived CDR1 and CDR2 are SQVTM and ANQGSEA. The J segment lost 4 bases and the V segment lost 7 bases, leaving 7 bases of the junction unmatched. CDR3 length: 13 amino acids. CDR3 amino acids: CSAGTGSRETQYF. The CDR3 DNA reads TGCAGCGCTGGGACAGGGTCGAGAGAGACCCAGTACTTC.

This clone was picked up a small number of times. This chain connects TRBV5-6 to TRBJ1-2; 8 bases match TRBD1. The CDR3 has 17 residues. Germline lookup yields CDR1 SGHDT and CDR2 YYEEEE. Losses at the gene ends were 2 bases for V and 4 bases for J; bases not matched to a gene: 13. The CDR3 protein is CASSLAAGGFQVYGYTF. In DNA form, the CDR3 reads TGTGCCAGCAGCTTAGCGGCAGGGGGCTTTCAGGTCTATGGCTACACCTTC.

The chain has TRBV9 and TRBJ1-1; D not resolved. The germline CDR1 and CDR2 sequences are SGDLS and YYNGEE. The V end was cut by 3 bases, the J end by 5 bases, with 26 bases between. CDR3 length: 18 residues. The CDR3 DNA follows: TGTGCCAGCAGCGCCTCCCAATTCCCGATCTGGGAGGGTACTGAAGCTTTCTTT. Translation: CASSASQFPIWEGTEAFF.

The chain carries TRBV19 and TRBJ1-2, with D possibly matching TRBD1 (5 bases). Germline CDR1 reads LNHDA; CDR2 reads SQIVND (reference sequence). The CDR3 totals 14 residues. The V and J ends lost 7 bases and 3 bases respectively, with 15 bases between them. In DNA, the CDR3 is TGTGCCAGTACCATGGGGGGGTCGGACTATGGCTACACCTTC. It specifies CASTMGGSDYGYTF. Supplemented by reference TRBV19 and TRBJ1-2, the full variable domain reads DGGITQSPKYLFRKEGQNVTLSCEQNLNHDAMYWYRQDPGQGLRLIYYSQIVNDFQKGDIAEGYSVSREKKESFPLTVTSAQKNPTAFYLCASTMGGSDYGYTFGSGTRLTVV.

The CDR3 DNA follows: TGTGCCAGCACCCGGACAGGGAACGGCTACACCTTC. It is translated as CASTRTGNGYTF. The V call is TRBV6-5, the J call TRBJ1-2; 8 bases are shared with TRBD1. V lost 7 bases and J lost 8; bases outside the gene matches: 6. Germline CDR1 and CDR2: MNHEY and SVGAGI. This CDR3 comprises 12 residues.

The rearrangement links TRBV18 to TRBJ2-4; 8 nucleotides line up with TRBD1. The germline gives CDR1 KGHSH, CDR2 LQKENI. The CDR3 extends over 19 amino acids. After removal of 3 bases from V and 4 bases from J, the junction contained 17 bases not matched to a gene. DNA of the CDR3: TGTGCCAGCTCACCGTGGGACGAAACCGGGACAGGAGATAAAAACATTCAGTACTTC. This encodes CASSPWDETGTGDKNIQYF.

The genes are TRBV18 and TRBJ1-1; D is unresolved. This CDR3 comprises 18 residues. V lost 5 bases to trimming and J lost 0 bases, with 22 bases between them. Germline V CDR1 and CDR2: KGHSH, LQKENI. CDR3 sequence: CASSSTQFGGQMNTEAFF. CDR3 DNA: TGTGCCAGCTCATCAACCCAGTTCGGTGGGCAGATGAACACTGAAGCTTTCTTT.

CDR3 DNA: TGTGCCAGCAGTTTAAAACCCACCAGCTACGAGCAGTACTTC. This codes for CASSLKPTSYEQYF. The J gene is TRBJ2-7, the V gene TRBV27; D unclear. V lost 2 bases to trimming and J lost 3 bases, with 11 bases between them. Germline V CDR1 and CDR2: MNHEY, SMNVEV (reference sequence). The CDR3 is 14 amino acids.

The CDR3 loop reads CASSQASGSIGETQYF. In nucleotides, the CDR3 is TGCGCCAGCAGCCAAGCGAGCGGGAGTATAGGTGAGACCCAGTACTTC. This chain uses TRBV4-1 with TRBJ2-5, with TRBD2 matching 8 bases. The germline V gene encodes CDR1 MGHRA and CDR2 YSYEKL. The V and J ends lost 1 base and 5 bases, in that order; junction bases with no gene match: 9. CDR3 length: 16 amino acids.

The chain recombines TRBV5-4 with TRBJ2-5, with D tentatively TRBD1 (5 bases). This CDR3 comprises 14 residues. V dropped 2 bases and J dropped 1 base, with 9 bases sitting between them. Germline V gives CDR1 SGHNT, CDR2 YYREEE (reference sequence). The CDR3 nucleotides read TGTGCCAGCAGCTTACCAGGGTTCCAAGAGACCCAGTACTTC. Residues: CASSLPGFQETQYF.

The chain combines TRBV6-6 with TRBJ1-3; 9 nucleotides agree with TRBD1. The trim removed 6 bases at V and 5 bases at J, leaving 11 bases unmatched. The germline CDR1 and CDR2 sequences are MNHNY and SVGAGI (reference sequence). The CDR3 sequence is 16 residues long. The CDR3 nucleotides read TGTGCCAGCAGCCGTGACCGGACAGGGGAAAGAAACACCATATATTTT. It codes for CASSRDRTGERNTIYF.